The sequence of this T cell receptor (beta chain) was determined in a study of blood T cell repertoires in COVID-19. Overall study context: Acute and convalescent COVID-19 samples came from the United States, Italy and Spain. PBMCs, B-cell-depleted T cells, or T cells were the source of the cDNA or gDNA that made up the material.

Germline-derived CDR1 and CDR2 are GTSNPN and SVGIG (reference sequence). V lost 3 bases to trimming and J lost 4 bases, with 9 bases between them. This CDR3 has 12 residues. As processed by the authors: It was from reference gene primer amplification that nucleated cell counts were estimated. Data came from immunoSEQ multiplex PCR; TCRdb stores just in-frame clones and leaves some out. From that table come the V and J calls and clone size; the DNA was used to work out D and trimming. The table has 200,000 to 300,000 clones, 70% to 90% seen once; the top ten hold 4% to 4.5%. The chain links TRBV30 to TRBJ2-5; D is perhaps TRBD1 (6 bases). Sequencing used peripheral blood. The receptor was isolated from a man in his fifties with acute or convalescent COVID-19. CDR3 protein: CAWRQQGETQYF. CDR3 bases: TGTGCCTGGAGACAACAGGGAGAGACCCAGTACTTC. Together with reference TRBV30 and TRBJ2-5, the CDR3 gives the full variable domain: SQTIHQWPATLVQPVGSPLSLECTVEGTSNPNLYWYRQAAGRGLQLLFYSVGIGQISSEVPQNLSASRPQDRQFILSSKKLLLSDSGFYLCAWRQQGETQYFGPGTRLLVL.